This is a list of T cell receptor beta chains from one sample in a study of regulatory T cells in long-lasting Graves disease. TCRdb analysed the multiplex PCR reads with MiXCR anew, one entry per CDR3 protein. The data contain around 400,000 distinct CDR3 sequences, less than 20% of them seen just once; the ten biggest clones take up 20% to 25%. The input for sequencing was peripheral blood mononuclear cells (PBMCs), taken at new diagnosis, from a patient treated with antithyroid drugs. These receptor sequences come from a female donor with Graves disease. The CDR3 runs from the conserved cysteine through the conserved F or W. Each record gives: D gene, J gene, V gene, clone size, CDR3 protein, CDR3 DNA. A D gene is named only where the DNA matches it firmly. Clone size is stated in some rows and not others, as once, few, many or a class when expanded.

- TRBJ2-5 TRBV29-1 few CSVVVGNEGPETQYF TGCAGCGTTGTAGTGGGGAATGAGGGCCCAGAGACCCAGTACTTC
- TRBJ2-1 TRBV6-5 many CASSYSRRLGPYNEQFF TGTGCCAGCAGTTACTCGAGGCGGTTAGGGCCCTACAATGAGCAGTTCTTC
TRBD1 TRBJ1-2 TRBV30 many CACYRGRYGYTF TGTGCCTGCTACAGGGGTCGCTATGGCTACACCTTC
- TRBJ2-1 TRBV27 many CASSLSWDHNEQFF TGTGCCAGCAGTTTATCGTGGGATCACAATGAGCAGTTCTTC
- TRBJ2-7 TRBV4-1 few CASSQPGVSYEQYF TGCGCCAGCAGCCAACCTGGTGTTTCGTACGAGCAGTACTTC
TRBD2 TRBJ2-1 TRBV5-1 few CASSTKFLAGANNEQFF TGCGCCAGCAGCACCAAATTTCTAGCGGGAGCTAATAATGAGCAGTTCTTC
- TRBJ2-1 TRBV24-1 - CATSDPTRYNEQFF TGTGCCACCAGTGACCCGACTAGGTACAATGAGCAGTTCTTC
- TRBJ1-6 TRBV20-1 few CSANRGGNSPLHF TGCAGTGCTAATAGGGGGGGCAATTCACCCCTCCACTTT
TRBD1 TRBJ1-2 TRBV15 many CATSRAGTAYGADRSYTF TGTGCCACCAGCAGAGCCGGGACAGCGTATGGGGCCGATAGAAGCTACACCTTC
TRBD2 TRBJ2-2 TRBV12-3/TRBV12-4 - CASSPPRLAGGTGELFF TGTGCCAGCAGTCCCCCCCGACTAGCGGGAGGCACCGGGGAGCTGTTTTTT
- TRBJ2-1 TRBV20-1 many CSAREYREYNEQFF TGCAGTGCTAGGGAATACCGGGAATACAATGAGCAGTTCTTC
TRBD1 TRBJ2-7 TRBV5-1 - CASSRDRRNYEQYF TGCGCCAGCAGCAGGGACAGGAGAAACTACGAGCAGTACTTC
- TRBJ2-3 TRBV25-1 - CASSERRPRDTQYF TGTGCCAGCAGTGAACGCAGACCGAGGGATACGCAGTATTTT
TRBD1 TRBJ1-5 TRBV28 many CASSTLDRGNQPQHF TGTGCCAGCAGTACCCTTGACAGGGGTAATCAGCCCCAGCATTTT
- TRBJ2-3 TRBV7-9 - CASKGVVADTQYF TGTGCCAGCAAGGGGGTAGTCGCAGATACGCAGTATTTT
- TRBJ1-2 TRBV7-9 many CASSLGARGHGYTF TGTGCCAGCAGCTTAGGTGCCAGGGGACATGGCTACACCTTC
TRBD2 TRBJ2-1 TRBV20-1 many CSAPGGSTSGGSNEQFF TGCAGTGCCCCCGGTGGGAGCACTAGCGGGGGATCTAATGAGCAGTTCTTC
- TRBJ2-1 TRBV4-1 many CASSRMTGLTAYEQFF TGCGCCAGCAGCCGGATGACGGGACTTACGGCCTATGAGCAGTTCTTC
- TRBJ2-5 TRBV3-1 many CASSQDISQETQYF TGTGCCAGCAGCCAAGACATTAGCCAAGAGACCCAGTACTTC
TRBD1 TRBJ1-6 TRBV20-1 many CSARARQGSNNSPLHF TGCAGTGCTAGGGCTAGACAGGGTTCAAATAATTCACCCCTCCACTTT
TRBD2 TRBJ2-1 TRBV20-1 many CSAPPGLARDEQFF TGCAGTGCGCCTCCCGGACTAGCAAGAGATGAGCAGTTCTTC